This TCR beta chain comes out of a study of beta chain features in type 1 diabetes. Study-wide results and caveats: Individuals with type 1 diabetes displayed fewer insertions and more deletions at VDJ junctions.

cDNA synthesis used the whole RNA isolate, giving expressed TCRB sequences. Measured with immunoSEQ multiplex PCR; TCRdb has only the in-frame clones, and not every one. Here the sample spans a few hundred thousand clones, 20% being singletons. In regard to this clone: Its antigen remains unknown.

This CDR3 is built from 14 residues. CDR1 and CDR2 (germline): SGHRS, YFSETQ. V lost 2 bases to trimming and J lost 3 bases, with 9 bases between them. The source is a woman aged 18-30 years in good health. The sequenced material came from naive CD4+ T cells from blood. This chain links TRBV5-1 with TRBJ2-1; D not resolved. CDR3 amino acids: CASSFEEVYNEQFF. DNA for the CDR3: TGCGCCAGCAGCTTCGAAGAGGTCTACAATGAGCAGTTCTTC.